The entry that follows covers one T cell receptor beta chain sequence. J was trimmed by 4 bases and V by 5 bases; bases with no gene match: 7. The CDR3 is 16 residues long. From germline, CDR1 is SGHNT and CDR2 YENEEA. This record belongs to a study of OX40 agonist ivuxolimab in advanced cancers. Assay used: immunoSEQ multiplex PCR; TCRdb lists only in-frame clones, some missing. Of about 54,000 clones in the sample, 80% to 90% were seen once. The J gene is TRBJ1-5, the V gene TRBV11-3; 11 bases agree with TRBD1. This TCR came from an adult with an advanced solid tumor such as melanoma, head and neck, liver or kidney cancer. Sequencing was performed on CD4+ or CD8+ T cells sorted from blood, taken in a trial of the OX40 agonist ivuxolimab. CDR3 coding DNA: TGTGCCAGCAGCCTCGGACAGGGGGCCTCGAATCAGCCCCAGCATTTT. This sequence encodes CASSLGQGASNQPQHF.